What follows are 15 T cell receptor beta chains derived from one specimen sequenced in a study of T cells in Graves' hyperthyroidism and ophthalmopathy. Amplification of TCR beta CDR3 regions was performed using RNA transcripts as template. The TCR CDR3 was amplified in a first-round RT-PCR using the HTBI primer set. A single record per CDR3 protein comes from TCRdb applying MiXCR to the multiplex PCR reads. The data show 600,000 to 800,000 distinct CDR3 sequences, roughly 32% seen once. Sequenced sample: blood. These receptors all stem from a woman aged 35 to 49 with Graves' hyperthyroidism.

The CDR3 protein is CASSSGQLYTGELFF. CDR3 bases: TGTGCCAGCAGTTCGGGACAGCTTTACACCGGGGAGCTGTTTTTT. The rearrangement uses TRBV28 and TRBJ2-2, with 7 bases fitting TRBD1. The CDR3 has 15 residues. From germline, CDR1 is MDHEN and CDR2 SYDVKM. V was pared by 4 bases and J by 3 bases, with 5 bases of the junction left unmatched.

The chain is built from TRBV11-2 and TRBJ2-7; 10 bases match TRBD2. The V segment lost 5 bases and the J segment 3 bases; nucleotides outside the gene matches: 16. The V gene's germline CDR1 is SGHAT and CDR2 FQNNGV. This CDR3 has 18 residues. The CDR3 DNA reads as TGTGCCAGCAGCATCTGGACTAGCGGAGGGGGGGGGGGCTACGAGCAGTACTTC. Protein product: CASSIWTSGGGGGYEQYF.

The chain employs TRBV11-2 and TRBJ1-6; 11 bases map to TRBD1. Germline CDR1 is SGHAT and CDR2 is FQNNGV. The CDR3 has 16 amino acids. V lost 5 bases to trimming and J lost 6 bases; unmatched junction nucleotides: 6. CDR3 amino acids: CASSEGQGGFNSPLHF. The CDR3 coding sequence is TGTGCCAGCAGCGAGGGACAGGGGGGATTTAATTCACCCCTCCACTTT.

This clonotype was recorded many times. V and J are TRBV10-3 and TRBJ1-2, with D possibly matching TRBD1 (5 bases). The CDR3 sequence is 16 residues long. Trimming cost V 8 bases and J 2 bases, with 21 bases left between them. Germline V gene data show CDR1 as ENHRY and CDR2 as SYGVKD. This CDR3 reads CAIYSSTGANNYGYTF. The DNA of the CDR3 is TGTGCCATCTACAGCTCCACCGGGGCGAACAACTATGGCTACACCTTC.

The chain joins TRBV28 to TRBJ1-4, with TRBD1 matching 10 bases. CDR1 and CDR2 from the germline V gene are MDHEN and SYDVKM. V was clipped by 5 bases and J by 6 bases; unmatched bases: 12. The CDR3 runs to 17 residues. The CDR3 DNA reads TGTGCCAGCAGTCCAACGGGACAGGGGATGAATGATGAAAAACTGTTTTTT. This codes for CASSPTGQGMNDEKLFF.

This clonotype showed up just a few times. The chain has TRBV20-1 and TRBJ1-2; D is undetermined. The CDR3 is 11 residues long. Trimming stripped 8 bases from V and 8 bases from J, with 15 bases between. The germline gives CDR1 DFQATT, CDR2 SNEGSKA (reference sequence). The CDR3 region has the DNA TGCAGTTCCAGTCGGAGGAAGGGCTACACCTTC. Translating gives CSSSRRKGYTF.

This clonotype was counted between two and nine times. This rearrangement joins TRBV19 to TRBJ2-7, with a possible D match to TRBD1 (6 bases). Germline V gene data show CDR1 as LNHDA and CDR2 as SQIVND (reference sequence). CDR3 length equals 15 residues. V lost 6 bases and J lost 4, with 19 bases in between. In DNA, the CDR3 is TGTGCCAGTAGCACCTCACCGGGACATCTTTACGAGCAGTACTTC. Translated: CASSTSPGHLYEQYF.

The chain has TRBV7-2 and TRBJ1-2; D not certain. CDR3 length equals 15 residues. The V gene's germline CDR1 is SGHTA and CDR2 FQGNSA. Trimming pared 1 base from V and 8 bases from J, leaving 17 bases between. DNA of the CDR3: TGTGCCAGCAGCTTAGTGGCCTACAGCGGTCGGGGCTACACCTTC. Protein product: CASSLVAYSGRGYTF.

The rearrangement links TRBV7-9 to TRBJ2-1; 11 bases map to TRBD2. CDR1 SEHNR and CDR2 FQNEAQ come from the germline V gene (reference sequence). V shed 5 bases, J shed 5 bases, and the junction held 8 bases outside the gene matches. The CDR3 has 16 residues. CDR3 residues: CASSLPTSGVNNEQFF. The CDR3 bases are TGTGCCAGCAGCCTCCCGACTAGCGGGGTCAACAATGAGCAGTTCTTC. Filled out from reference TRBV7-9 and TRBJ2-1, the complete variable domain reads DTGVSQNPRHKITKRGQNVTFRCDPISEHNRLYWYRQTLGQGPEFLTYFQNEAQLEKSRLLSDRFSAERPKGSFSTLEIQRTEQGDSAMYLCASSLPTSGVNNEQFFGPGTRLTVL.

This clonotype showed up many times. The chain joins TRBV4-3 to TRBJ1-5; D is undetermined. Between the trimmed V and J ends, which lost 0 bases and 6 bases, there was a span of 6 bases. This CDR3 has 13 residues. CDR1 and CDR2 from the germline V gene are LGHNA and YSLEER. DNA of the CDR3: TGCGCCAGCAGCCAAGAGGTGGGTCAGCCCCAGCATTTT. Translation: CASSQEVGQPQHF.

The CDR3 DNA reads TGCAGTGCTAACGCACAGGGATCGAACACCGGGGAGCTGTTTTTT. It specifies CSANAQGSNTGELFF. The J gene is TRBJ2-2, the V gene TRBV20-1; weak D call: TRBD1 (6 bases). V dropped 4 bases and J dropped 0 bases, with 12 bases sitting between them. This CDR3 spans 15 amino acids. CDR1 is DFQATT, CDR2 SNEGSKA, per germline (reference sequence).

This clonotype was detected many times. This chain joins TRBV7-2 and TRBJ1-2, with unresolved D. The CDR3 is 11 residues long. V was cut by 11 bases and J by 0 bases, with 7 bases left in between. Germline CDR1 is SGHTA and CDR2 is FQGNSA. The CDR3 bases are TGTGCCTGGAGGACTAACTATGGCTACACCTTC. Its protein is CAWRTNYGYTF. The full variable domain, in which reference TRBV7-2 and TRBJ1-2 provide the parts outside the CDR3, is GAGVSQSPSNKVTEKGKDVELRCDPISGHTALYWYRQSLGQGLEFLIYFQGNSAPDKSGLPSDRFSAERTGGSVSTLTIQRTQQEDSAVYLCAWRTNYGYTFGSGTRLTVV.

On this clonotype itself: Because it lacks the conserved phenylalanine or tryptophan at the end, this CDR3 is likely a read error. The DNA is left out, because the CDR3 cannot be placed on it with certainty; the CDR3 is given as TCRdb lists it. CDR3 amino acids: CATSRCLQ. The rearrangement joins TRBV15 to TRBJ2-5. The germline V gene encodes CDR1 LNHNV and CDR2 YYDKDF (reference sequence). The CDR3 spans 8 amino acids, including both terminal residues.

There are many counts of this clonotype. V and J are TRBV24-1 and TRBJ1-2; D is unclear. CDR3 length: 13 residues. Germline assignment: CDR1 KGHDR and CDR2 SFDVKD. The germline V and J ends were trimmed by 4 bases and 5 bases, with 10 bases remaining between them. The CDR3 sequence is CATSDENKYGYTF. In nucleotides, the CDR3 is TGTGCCACCAGTGACGAAAACAAATATGGCTACACCTTC.

This clonotype showed up many times. This chain joins TRBV19 and TRBJ1-2, with 10 bases fitting TRBD1. The CDR3 extends over 13 amino acids. J was trimmed by 7 bases and V by 9 bases; bases with no gene match: 8. The germline V gene encodes CDR1 LNHDA and CDR2 SQIVND (reference sequence). The CDR3: CASRDRGGTGYTF. The CDR3 DNA follows: TGTGCCAGCCGGGACAGGGGAGGGACTGGCTACACCTTC. Combining the CDR3 with reference TRBV19 and TRBJ1-2 gives the whole variable domain DGGITQSPKYLFRKEGQNVTLSCEQNLNHDAMYWYRQDPGQGLRLIYYSQIVNDFQKGDIAEGYSVSREKKESFPLTVTSAQKNPTAFYLCASRDRGGTGYTFGSGTRLTVV.